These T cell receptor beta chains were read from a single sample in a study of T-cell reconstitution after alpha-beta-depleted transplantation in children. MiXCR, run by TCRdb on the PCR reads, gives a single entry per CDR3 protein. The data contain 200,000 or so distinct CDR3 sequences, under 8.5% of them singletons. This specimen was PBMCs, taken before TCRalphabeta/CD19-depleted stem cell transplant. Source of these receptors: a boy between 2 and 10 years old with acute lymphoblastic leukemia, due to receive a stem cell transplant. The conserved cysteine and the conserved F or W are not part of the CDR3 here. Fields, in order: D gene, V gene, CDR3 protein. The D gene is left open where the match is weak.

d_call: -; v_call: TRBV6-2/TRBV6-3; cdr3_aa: ASRQNMAGPYEQY
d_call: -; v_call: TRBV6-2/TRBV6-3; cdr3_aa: ASRRQVNTGELF
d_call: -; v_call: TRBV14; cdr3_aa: ASSQDRHISYNEQF
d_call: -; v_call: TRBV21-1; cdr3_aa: ASSKDGTGPASTDTQY
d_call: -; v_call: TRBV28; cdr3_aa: ASSLWARGDHEQY
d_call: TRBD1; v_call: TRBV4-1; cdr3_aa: ASSQTRTGKKYNEQF
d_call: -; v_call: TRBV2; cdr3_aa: ASIGPGEKLF
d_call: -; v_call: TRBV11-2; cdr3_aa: ASSSREGYNSPLH
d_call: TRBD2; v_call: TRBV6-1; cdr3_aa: ASRPTSGGASGELF
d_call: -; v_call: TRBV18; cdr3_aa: ASSPSGTSLQETQY
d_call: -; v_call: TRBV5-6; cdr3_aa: ASSPHLGWLTDTQY
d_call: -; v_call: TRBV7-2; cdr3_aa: ASSLARVTYNSPLH
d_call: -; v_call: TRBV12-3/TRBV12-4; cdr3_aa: ASSFRGTYEQY
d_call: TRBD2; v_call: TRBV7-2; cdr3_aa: ALAGGITDTQY
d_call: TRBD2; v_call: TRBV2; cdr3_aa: ASSDGIIAGGETQY
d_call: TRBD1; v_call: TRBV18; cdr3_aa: ASSLKGTGQY
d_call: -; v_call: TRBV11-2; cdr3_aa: ASSPDGLSSGYGYT
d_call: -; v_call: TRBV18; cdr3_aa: ASSPLLGGAEKGKDTQY
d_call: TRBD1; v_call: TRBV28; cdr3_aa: ASSLRKGAIGELF
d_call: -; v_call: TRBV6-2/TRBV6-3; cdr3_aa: ASSYNPVSEAGELF
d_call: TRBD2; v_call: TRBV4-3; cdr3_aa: ASSQEGVGGAYEQY
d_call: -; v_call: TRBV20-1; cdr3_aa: SAREHTSYEQY
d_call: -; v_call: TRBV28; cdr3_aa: ASSPLGTALQH
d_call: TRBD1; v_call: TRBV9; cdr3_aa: ASGTANEKLF
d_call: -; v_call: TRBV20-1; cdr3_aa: SARPDNKDGYT
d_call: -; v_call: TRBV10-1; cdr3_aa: ASSDLGADTQY
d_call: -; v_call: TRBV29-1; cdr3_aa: SVVRFPEAF
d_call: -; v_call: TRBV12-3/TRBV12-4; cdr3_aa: ASSPVGFPPAEAF
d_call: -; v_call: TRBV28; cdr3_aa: ASSLIGGVGAGELF
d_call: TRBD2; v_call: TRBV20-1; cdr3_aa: SAGGMAGPYEQY
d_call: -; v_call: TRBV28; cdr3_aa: ARDRANTGELF
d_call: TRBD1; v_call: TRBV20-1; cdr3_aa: SARYRQGYSTEAF
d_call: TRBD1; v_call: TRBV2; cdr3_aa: ASSGQGHYGYT
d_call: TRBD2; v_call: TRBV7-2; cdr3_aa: ASSLTSGGADTQY